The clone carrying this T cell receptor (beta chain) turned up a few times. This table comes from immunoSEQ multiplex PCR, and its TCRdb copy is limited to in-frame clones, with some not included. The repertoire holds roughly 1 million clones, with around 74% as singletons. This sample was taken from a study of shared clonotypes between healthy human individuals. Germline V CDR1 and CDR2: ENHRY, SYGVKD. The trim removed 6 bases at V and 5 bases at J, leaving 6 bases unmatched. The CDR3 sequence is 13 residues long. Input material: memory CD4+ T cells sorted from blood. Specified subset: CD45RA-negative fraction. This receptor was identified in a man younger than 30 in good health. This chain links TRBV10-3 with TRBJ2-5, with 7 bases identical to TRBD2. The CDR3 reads CAIRGGAGETQYF. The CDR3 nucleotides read TGTGCCATCAGGGGAGGGGCCGGGGAGACCCAGTACTTC.